A single sample is the source of the 16 T cell receptor beta chains below, sequenced in a study of cytomegalovirus exposure and HLA in healthy donors. PCR employed 60 Vbeta and 13 Jbeta primers. Here immunoSEQ multiplex PCR was the method, and the copy in TCRdb shows in-frame clones only, minus some. Of more than 150,000 clones in the sample, 65% to 80% were seen once. Sequenced material: PBMCs. Receptors originate from a woman aged 45-65 years in good health and CMV-seropositive.

This chain uses TRBV5-4 with TRBJ1-2; TRBD1 matches 7 bases. V shed 0 bases and J 5 bases; nucleotides not matched to a gene: 1. This CDR3 is built from 13 residues. Germline V gene lookup returns CDR1 SGHNT and CDR2 YYREEE (reference sequence). The CDR3 here is CASSLDRGYGYTF. CDR3 sequence (DNA): TGTGCCAGCAGCTTGGACAGGGGTTATGGCTACACCTTC.

This clone is a singleton in its sample. The rearrangement uses TRBV7-2 and TRBJ1-1, with D possibly being TRBD1 (5 bases). The germline CDR1 and CDR2 sequences are SGHTA and FQGNSA. This CDR3 is 13 amino acids long. V was cut by 5 bases and J by 1 base, with 8 bases left in between. This CDR3 reads CASSMTENTEAFF. The CDR3 nucleotides are TGTGCCAGCAGCATGACAGAGAACACTGAAGCTTTCTTT.

V and J are TRBV6-1 and TRBJ2-5; the match to TRBD2 covers 12 bases. V shed 2 bases, J shed 2 bases, and the junction held 9 bases outside the gene matches. The CDR3 has 18 amino acids. Germline assignment: CDR1 MNHNS and CDR2 SASEGT. The DNA of the CDR3 is TGTGCCAGCAGTGAACCCCGACTAGCGGGGGCCTTACAAGAGACCCAGTACTTC. Translated: CASSEPRLAGALQETQYF.

V gene TRBV9 combines with J gene TRBJ1-2, with D uncertain. The germline V gene encodes CDR1 SGDLS and CDR2 YYNGEE. V lost 3 bases, J lost 4 bases, and 10 bases lay in between. CDR3 size: 13 residues. CDR3 nucleotide sequence: TGTGCCAGCAGCGCCTCTGACTCCTATGGCTACACCTTC. Amino acids: CASSASDSYGYTF.

This clone appeared once. CDR3 amino acids: CASGLWGVGSSYNEQFF. The CDR3 DNA reads TGTGCCAGCGGCCTTTGGGGGGTGGGGAGCTCCTACAATGAGCAGTTCTTC. The chain couples TRBV7-2 to TRBJ2-1; the D gene is possibly TRBD2 (6 bases). This CDR3 has 17 residues. Trimming took off 8 bases at V and 0 bases at J, with 20 bases between the two ends. Per germline, CDR1 SGHTA and CDR2 FQGNSA. Full variable domain (remainder filled in from reference TRBV7-2 and TRBJ2-1): GAGVSQSPSNKVTEKGKDVELRCDPISGHTALYWYRQSLGQGLEFLIYFQGNSAPDKSGLPSDRFSAERTGGSVSTLTIQRTQQEDSAVYLCASGLWGVGSSYNEQFFGPGTRLTVL.

This clone appeared once. The chain is built from TRBV7-9 and TRBJ2-3; no clear D. The CDR3 loop spans 11 amino acids. V was cut by 6 bases and J by 6 bases, with 7 bases left in between. Germline V gene sequence: CDR1 SEHNR, CDR2 FQNEAQ (reference sequence). CDR3 in amino acids: CASSMGDTQYF. CDR3 bases: TGTGCCAGCAGTATGGGCGATACGCAGTATTTT.

The chain employs TRBV29-1 and TRBJ2-7; TRBD1 matches 9 bases. CDR1 and CDR2 (germline): SQVTM, ANQGSEA. CDR3 length: 13 amino acids. The trim removed 3 bases at V and 6 bases at J, leaving 6 bases unmatched. CDR3 sequence: CSVEGTGHFEQYF. CDR3 in DNA: TGCAGCGTTGAGGGGACAGGGCATTTCGAGCAGTACTTC.

In its sample, this clone was seen a few times. Additional DNA sequences in this sample encode the identical CDR3. The rearrangement joins TRBV7-2 to TRBJ2-3; unclear D gene. Trimming cost V 2 bases and J 0 bases, with 3 bases left between them. Germline values: CDR1 SGHTA, CDR2 FQGNSA. The CDR3 contains 13 residues. The CDR3 bases are TGTGCCAGCAGCTTACCAAGCACAGATACGCAGTATTTT. This gives the protein CASSLPSTDTQYF.

The rearrangement joins TRBV30 to TRBJ2-1; 9 bases map to TRBD1. Unmatched junction bases numbered 5, after V lost 8 bases and J lost 6 bases. The CDR3 runs 12 residues. Germline V gene lookup returns CDR1 GTSNPN and CDR2 SVGIG (reference sequence). The CDR3 nucleotides read TGTGCCAGGGACAGGGTACCCAATGAGCAGTTCTTC. It specifies CARDRVPNEQFF.

The chain couples TRBV9 to TRBJ1-2, with 11 bases that match TRBD1. V shed 4 bases, J shed 7 bases, and the junction held 6 bases outside the gene matches. This CDR3 has 14 residues. Germline CDR1 and CDR2: SGDLS and YYNGEE. The CDR3 region has the DNA TGTGCCAGCAGCCCTGGGACAGGGGGTTTTGGCTACACCTTC. It encodes CASSPGTGGFGYTF.

The chain couples TRBV28 to TRBJ2-5; 13 bases are shared with TRBD2. Germline V lookup: CDR1 MDHEN, CDR2 SYDVKM. J was trimmed by 4 bases and V by 7 bases; bases with no gene match: 9. The CDR3 extends over 16 amino acids. CDR3 residues: CASIVLAGGVGETQYF. The CDR3 coding sequence is TGTGCCAGCATCGTACTAGCGGGAGGGGTAGGAGAGACCCAGTACTTC.

V usage is TRBV4-1 and J usage is TRBJ1-2; 8 bases line up with TRBD1. Germline V lookup: CDR1 MGHRA, CDR2 YSYEKL. This CDR3 comprises 17 residues. V shed 0 bases, J shed 7 bases, and the junction held 13 bases outside the gene matches. CDR3 coding DNA: TGCGCCAGCAGCCAAGATCTTCAGGGGGCAACGGCGGGTGGCTACACCTTC. It translates to CASSQDLQGATAGGYTF.

This chain joins TRBV7-2 and TRBJ2-7; 7 bases are shared with TRBD2. The CDR3 has 15 residues. The V gene's germline CDR1 is SGHTA and CDR2 FQGNSA. With 5 bases clipped from V and 4 bases from J, the junction kept 11 bases outside the gene matches. CDR3 bases: TGTGCCAGCAGCCCAGACCGGACTAGTCAGTACGAGCAGTACTTC. It yields the protein CASSPDRTSQYEQYF.

The J gene is TRBJ1-1, the V gene TRBV4-2; TRBD1 might be the D (6 bases). The CDR3 extends over 17 amino acids. Germline V gives CDR1 LGHNA, CDR2 YNFKEQ. Trimming left V 3 bases short and J 0 bases short, with 17 bases between. CDR3 loop: CASSQAKGGGVNTEAFF. CDR3 DNA: TGTGCCAGCAGCCAGGCAAAGGGGGGAGGGGTGAACACTGAAGCTTTCTTT.

V and J are TRBV7-9 and TRBJ1-1, with TRBD1 identical over 8 bases. V dropped 6 bases and J dropped 3; count of bases not matched to a gene: 6. This CDR3 region has 14 residues. Germline lookup yields CDR1 SEHNR and CDR2 FQNEAQ (reference sequence). The CDR3 sequence: CASRSDREYTEAFF. DNA for the CDR3: TGTGCCAGCAGGTCGGACAGGGAATACACTGAAGCTTTCTTT.

This clone was detected only a few times. The gene calls are TRBV20-1 and TRBJ2-1; no reliable D call. Germline CDR1 is DFQATT and CDR2 is SNEGSKA (reference sequence). The CDR3 sequence is 11 residues long. V was shortened by 2 bases and J by 9 bases, with 8 bases between the two germline ends. The CDR3 here is CSARTTGEQFF. CDR3 bases: TGCAGTGCTAGAACTACGGGTGAGCAGTTCTTC.